This T cell receptor beta chain was observed in a study of cytomegalovirus exposure and HLA in healthy donors. Study in general: In an early release, HLA-typed donors contributed tens of millions of unique TCR sequences.

This clone was seen only a few times. Its target is not known. This CDR3 comprises 15 residues. Germline V gives CDR1 ENHRY, CDR2 SYGVKD. V shed 10 bases and J shed 0 bases, with 16 bases lying between them. While unrecorded immune exposures were likely, the donors were nominally healthy when sampled. Whole-study results and caveats: Sequencing likely produced, as an artifact, a cluster of highly shared sequence variants.

The PCR was carried out with 60 Vbeta primers and 13 Jbeta primers. This table comes from immunoSEQ multiplex PCR, and its TCRdb copy is limited to in-frame clones, with some not included. The table lists tens of thousands of clones, around 9.1% of them singletons, with 24% in the top ten. The receptor's source is a man aged 60-69 years in good health and CMV-seropositive. The V call is TRBV10-3, the J call TRBJ2-1; possible D gene TRBD2, 7 bases. Specimen: PBMCs. CDR3 in amino acids: CATRGGGSSYNEQFF. CDR3 in DNA: TGTGCCACCCGAGGGGGGGGGTCCTCCTACAATGAGCAGTTCTTC.